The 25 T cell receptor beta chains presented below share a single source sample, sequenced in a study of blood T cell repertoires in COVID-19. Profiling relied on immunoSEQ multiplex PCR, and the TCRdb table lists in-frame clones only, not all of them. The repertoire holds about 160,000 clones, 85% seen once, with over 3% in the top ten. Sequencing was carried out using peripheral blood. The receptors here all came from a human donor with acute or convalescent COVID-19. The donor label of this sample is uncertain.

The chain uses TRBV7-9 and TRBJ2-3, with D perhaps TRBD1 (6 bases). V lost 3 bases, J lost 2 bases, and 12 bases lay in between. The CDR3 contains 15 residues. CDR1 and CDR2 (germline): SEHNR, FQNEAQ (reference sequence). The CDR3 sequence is CASSFYRENTDTQYF. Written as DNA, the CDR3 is TGTGCCAGCAGCTTCTACAGGGAGAACACAGATACGCAGTATTTT.

CDR3 in DNA: TGCGCCAGCAGCCTTCGACAGGGCGGGGAGACCCAGTACTTC. This sequence encodes CASSLRQGGETQYF. This chain links TRBV4-3 with TRBJ2-5; 7 bases line up with TRBD1. Germline V gene sequence: CDR1 LGHNA, CDR2 YSLEER. The V and J ends lost 4 bases and 5 bases, in that order; junction bases with no gene match: 7. The CDR3 has 14 amino acids.

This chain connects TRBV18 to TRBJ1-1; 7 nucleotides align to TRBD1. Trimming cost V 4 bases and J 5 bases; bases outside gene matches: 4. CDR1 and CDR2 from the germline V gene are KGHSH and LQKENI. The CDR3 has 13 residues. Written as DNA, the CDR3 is TGTGCCAGCTCACTAAAACAGGGGACTGAAGCTTTCTTT. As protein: CASSLKQGTEAFF.

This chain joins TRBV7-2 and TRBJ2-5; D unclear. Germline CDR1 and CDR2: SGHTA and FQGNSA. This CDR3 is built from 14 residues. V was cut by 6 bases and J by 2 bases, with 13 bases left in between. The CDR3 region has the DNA TGTGCCAGCAGTCGCGCGGTTGTTCAAGAGACCCAGTACTTC. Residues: CASSRAVVQETQYF.

The CDR3 region has the DNA TGTGCCAGCTCTATCGGAGATAGCAATCAGCCCCAGCATTTT. This gives the protein CASSIGDSNQPQHF. This chain links TRBV18 with TRBJ1-5; D call uncertain. There are 14 residues in the CDR3. Germline V gives CDR1 KGHSH, CDR2 LQKENI. V lost 6 bases and J 0 bases, leaving 9 bases between the germline ends.

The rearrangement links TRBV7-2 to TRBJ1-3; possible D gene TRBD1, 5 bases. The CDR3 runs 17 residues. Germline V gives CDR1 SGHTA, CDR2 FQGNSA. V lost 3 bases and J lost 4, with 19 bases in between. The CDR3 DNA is TGTGCCAGCAGCTTTACCCAACAGGTTCGGGCCGGAAACACCATATATTTT. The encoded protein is CASSFTQQVRAGNTIYF.

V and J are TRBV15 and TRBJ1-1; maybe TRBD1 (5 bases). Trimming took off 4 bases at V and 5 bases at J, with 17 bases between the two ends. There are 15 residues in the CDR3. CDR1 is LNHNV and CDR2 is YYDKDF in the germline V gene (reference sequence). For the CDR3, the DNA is TGTGCCACCAGCATCCGCCCGGGGGGGGTGACTGAAGCTTTCTTT. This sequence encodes CATSIRPGGVTEAFF.

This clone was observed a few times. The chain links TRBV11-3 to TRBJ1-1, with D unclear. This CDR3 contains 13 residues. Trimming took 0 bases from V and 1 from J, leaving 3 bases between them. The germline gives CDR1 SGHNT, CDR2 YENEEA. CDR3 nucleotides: TGTGCCAGCAGCTTAGAGGCGAACACTGAAGCTTTCTTT. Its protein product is CASSLEANTEAFF.

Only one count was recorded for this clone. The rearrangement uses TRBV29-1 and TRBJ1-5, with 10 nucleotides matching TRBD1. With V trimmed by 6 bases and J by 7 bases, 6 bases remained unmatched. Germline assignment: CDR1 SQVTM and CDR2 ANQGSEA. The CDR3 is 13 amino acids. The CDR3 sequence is CSVATGGGQPQHF. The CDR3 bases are TGCAGCGTCGCGACAGGGGGCGGACAGCCCCAGCATTTT.

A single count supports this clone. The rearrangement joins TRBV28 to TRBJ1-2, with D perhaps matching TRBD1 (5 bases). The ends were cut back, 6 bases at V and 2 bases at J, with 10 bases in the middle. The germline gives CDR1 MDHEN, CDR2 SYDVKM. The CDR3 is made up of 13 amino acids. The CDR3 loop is CASSIDRNYGYTF. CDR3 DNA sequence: TGTGCCAGCAGCATAGACAGAAACTATGGCTACACCTTC.

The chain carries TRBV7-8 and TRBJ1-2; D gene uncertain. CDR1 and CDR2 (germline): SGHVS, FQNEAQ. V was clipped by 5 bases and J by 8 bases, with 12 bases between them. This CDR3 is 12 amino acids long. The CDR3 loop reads CASSPTPGGYTF. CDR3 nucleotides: TGTGCCAGCAGCCCCACTCCAGGCGGCTACACCTTC.

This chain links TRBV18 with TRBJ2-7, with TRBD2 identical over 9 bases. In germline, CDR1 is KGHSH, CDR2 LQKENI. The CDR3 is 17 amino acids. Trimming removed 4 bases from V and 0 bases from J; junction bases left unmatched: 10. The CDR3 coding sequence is TGTGCCAGCTCACGGCGGGGGGGGGCCTACCCCTCCTACGAGCAGTACTTC. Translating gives CASSRRGGAYPSYEQYF.

The CDR3 bases are TGTGCTACGACAGGGAGAAAGGGCACTGAAGCTTTCTTT. It specifies CATTGRKGTEAFF. This chain links TRBV12-3 or TRBV12-4 with TRBJ1-1; 7 bases are a match to TRBD1. The CDR3 totals 13 residues.

In DNA, the CDR3 is TGTGCCAGCTCCGTAGGGAGGGGCACTGAAGCTTTCTTT. Protein: CASSVGRGTEAFF. The gene calls are TRBV9 and TRBJ1-1; D is possibly TRBD1 (5 bases). CDR3 size: 13 residues. V dropped 7 bases and J dropped 4 bases, with 14 bases sitting between them. Germline CDR1 SGDLS, CDR2 YYNGEE.

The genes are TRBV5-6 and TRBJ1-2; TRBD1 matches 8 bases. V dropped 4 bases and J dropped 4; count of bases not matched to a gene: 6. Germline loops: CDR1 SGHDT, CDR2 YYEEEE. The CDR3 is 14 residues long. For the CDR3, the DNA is TGTGCCAGCAGCCTAAGGACAGGGTTCTATGGCTACACCTTC. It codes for CASSLRTGFYGYTF.

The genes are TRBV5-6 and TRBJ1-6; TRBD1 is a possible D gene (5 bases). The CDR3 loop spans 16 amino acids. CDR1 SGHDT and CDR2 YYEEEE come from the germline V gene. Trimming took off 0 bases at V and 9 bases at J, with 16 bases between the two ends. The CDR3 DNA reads TGTGCCAGCAGCTTGGAGAGTCGCAGGGTATCTTCACCCCTCCACTTT. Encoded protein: CASSLESRRVSSPLHF.

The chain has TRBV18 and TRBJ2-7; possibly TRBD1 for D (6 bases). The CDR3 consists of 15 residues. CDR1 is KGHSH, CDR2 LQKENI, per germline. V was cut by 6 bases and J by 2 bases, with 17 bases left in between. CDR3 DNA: TGTGCCAGCTCCCTAGATTTGGGGGACACCTACGAGCAGTACTTC. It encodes CASSLDLGDTYEQYF. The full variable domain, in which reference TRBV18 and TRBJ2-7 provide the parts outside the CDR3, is NAGVMQNPRHLVRRRGQEARLRCSPMKGHSHVYWYRQLPEEGLKFMVYLQKENIIDESGMPKERFSAEFPKEGPSILRIQQVVRGDSAAYFCASSLDLGDTYEQYFGPGTRLTVT.

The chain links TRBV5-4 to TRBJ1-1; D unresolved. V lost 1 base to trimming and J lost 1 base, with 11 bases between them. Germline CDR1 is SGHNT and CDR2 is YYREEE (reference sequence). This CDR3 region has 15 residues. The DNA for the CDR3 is TGTGCCAGCAGCTTGCGACCGGGGAGGAACACTGAAGCTTTCTTT. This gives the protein CASSLRPGRNTEAFF.

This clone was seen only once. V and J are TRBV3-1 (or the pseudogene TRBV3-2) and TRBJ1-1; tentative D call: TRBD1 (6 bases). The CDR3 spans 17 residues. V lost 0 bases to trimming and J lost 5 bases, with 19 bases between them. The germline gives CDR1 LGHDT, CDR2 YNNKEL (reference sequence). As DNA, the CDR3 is TGTGCCAGCAGCCAAGATCGGATCAGGGGTCGAGTGACTGAAGCTTTCTTT. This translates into CASSQDRIRGRVTEAFF.

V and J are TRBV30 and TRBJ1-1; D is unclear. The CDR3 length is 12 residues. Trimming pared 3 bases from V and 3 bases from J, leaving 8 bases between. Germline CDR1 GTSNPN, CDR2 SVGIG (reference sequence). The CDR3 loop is CAWSPRDTEAFF. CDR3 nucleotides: TGTGCCTGGAGCCCGAGGGACACTGAAGCTTTCTTT.

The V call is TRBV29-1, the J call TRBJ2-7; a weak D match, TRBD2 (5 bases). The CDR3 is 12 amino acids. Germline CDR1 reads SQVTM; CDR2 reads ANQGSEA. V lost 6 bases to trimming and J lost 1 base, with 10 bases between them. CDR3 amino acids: CSVRPGSYEQYF. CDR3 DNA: TGCAGCGTGCGGCCGGGATCCTACGAGCAGTACTTC.

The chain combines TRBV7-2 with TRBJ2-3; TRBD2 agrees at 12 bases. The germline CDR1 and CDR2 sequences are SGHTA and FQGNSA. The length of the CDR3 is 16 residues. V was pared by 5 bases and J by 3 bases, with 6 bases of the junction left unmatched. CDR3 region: CASSRRLAGVTDTQYF. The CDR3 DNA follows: TGTGCCAGCAGCCGCCGACTAGCGGGGGTTACAGATACGCAGTATTTT.

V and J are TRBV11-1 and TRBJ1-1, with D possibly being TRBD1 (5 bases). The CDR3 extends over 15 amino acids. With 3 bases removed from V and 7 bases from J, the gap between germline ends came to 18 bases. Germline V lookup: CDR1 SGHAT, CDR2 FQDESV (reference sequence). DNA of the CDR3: TGTGCCAGCAGCTTGCGGGAACGGGAGGGGAATGAAGCTTTCTTT. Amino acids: CASSLREREGNEAFF.

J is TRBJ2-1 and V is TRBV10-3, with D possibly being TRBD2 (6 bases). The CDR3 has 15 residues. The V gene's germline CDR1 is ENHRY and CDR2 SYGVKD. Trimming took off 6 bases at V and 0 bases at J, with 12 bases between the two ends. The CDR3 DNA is TGTGCCATCAGGGGGGGAGGTGTCTCCTACAATGAGCAGTTCTTC. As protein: CAIRGGGVSYNEQFF.

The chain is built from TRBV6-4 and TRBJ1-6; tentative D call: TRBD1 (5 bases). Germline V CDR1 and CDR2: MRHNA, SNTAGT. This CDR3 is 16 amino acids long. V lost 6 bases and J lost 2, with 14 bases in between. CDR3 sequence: CASREQATAYNSPLHF. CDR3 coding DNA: TGTGCCAGCAGGGAACAGGCCACCGCCTATAATTCACCCCTCCACTTT.